Presented here are 5 T cell receptor beta chains from one specimen sequenced in a study of Ad26.COV2.S vaccination and SARS-CoV-2 variants (dated by TCRdb to the early 2020s). The library was built by means of the immunoSEQ multiplex PCR assay. Imported from immuneACCESS, the table was reduced by TCRdb to in-frame sequences with V and J called. These copies leave out some clones; in studies compared against another copy, an unresolved V gene accounts for under half, and the cause of the remainder is not known. Across this sample there are 380,000 or so clones, with approximately 86% seen only once. Around 10% of the sample is held by the ten biggest clonotypes. The label giving this sample's treatment or condition can be read as: over 15 received Ad26.COV2.S at low or high dose, single or two shots; 5 received placebo; per-sample allocation not given. Repertoires of vaccine and placebo recipients were sequenced from samples collected on day 63 after the first injection.

The sequences come from peripheral blood, collected in a trial of Ad26.COV2.S vaccine versus placebo. All receptors come from a person between 18 and 60 years old who received the Ad26.COV2.S COVID-19 vaccine or a placebo.

The chain combines TRBV4-3 with TRBJ2-2; 12 bases match TRBD1. V gave up 3 bases and J gave up 6 bases; unmatched junction bases: 5. CDR1 and CDR2 (germline): LGHNA, YSLEER. The CDR3 length is 16 residues. The CDR3 reads CASSQPGQGAAGELFF. CDR3 bases: TGCGCCAGCAGCCAGCCGGGACAGGGGGCCGCCGGGGAGCTGTTTTTT.

The chain couples TRBV7-9 to TRBJ2-1; D is unresolved. Trimming took 3 bases from V and 10 from J, leaving 7 bases between them. Per germline, CDR1 SEHNR and CDR2 FQNEAQ (reference sequence). CDR3 length: 11 amino acids. CDR3 coding DNA: TGTGCCAGCAGCTTGAACCCCGAGCAGTTCTTC. Encoded protein: CASSLNPEQFF.

The genes are TRBV6-5 and TRBJ1-5, with no clear D. The CDR3 sequence is 13 residues long. Per the germline V gene, CDR1 is MNHEY and CDR2 is SVGAGI. The V end lost 6 bases, the J end lost 2 bases, and 8 bases lay between the germline ends. The CDR3 nucleotides read TGTGCCAGCAGCGTACATGGCAATCAGCCCCAGCATTTT. Amino acid sequence: CASSVHGNQPQHF.

The V call is TRBV9, the J call TRBJ2-7, with D possibly TRBD2 on 5 matching bases. CDR3 length equals 15 residues. V was trimmed by 5 bases and J by 1 base, leaving 16 bases between them. CDR1 SGDLS and CDR2 YYNGEE come from the germline V gene. CDR3 coding DNA: TGTGCCAGCAGTGTGGATAGCGTACTATCCTACGAGCAGTACTTC. Translated, it gives CASSVDSVLSYEQYF.

The chain carries TRBV4-3 and TRBJ2-7; tentative D call: TRBD1 (6 bases). The CDR3 is 13 amino acids. Trimming cost V 4 bases and J 7 bases, with 14 bases left between them. Germline V gene lookup returns CDR1 LGHNA and CDR2 YSLEER. In DNA form, the CDR3 reads TGCGCCAGCAGCCGGACAGTTTACCAAGAGCAGTACTTC. This translates into CASSRTVYQEQYF.